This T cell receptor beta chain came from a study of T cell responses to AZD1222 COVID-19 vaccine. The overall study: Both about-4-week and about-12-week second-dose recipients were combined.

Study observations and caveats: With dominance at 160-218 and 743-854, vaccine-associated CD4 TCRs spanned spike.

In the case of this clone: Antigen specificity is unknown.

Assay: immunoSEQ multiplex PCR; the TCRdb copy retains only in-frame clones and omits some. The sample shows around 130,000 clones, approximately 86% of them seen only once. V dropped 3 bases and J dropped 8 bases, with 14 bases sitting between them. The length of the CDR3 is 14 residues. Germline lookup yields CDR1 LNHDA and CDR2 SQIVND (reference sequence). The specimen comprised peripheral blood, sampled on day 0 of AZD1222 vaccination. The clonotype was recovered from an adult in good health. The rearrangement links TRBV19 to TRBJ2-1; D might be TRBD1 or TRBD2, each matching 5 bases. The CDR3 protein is CASSIGRAGDEQFF. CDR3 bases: TGTGCCAGTAGTATCGGCAGGGCGGGCGATGAGCAGTTCTTC.